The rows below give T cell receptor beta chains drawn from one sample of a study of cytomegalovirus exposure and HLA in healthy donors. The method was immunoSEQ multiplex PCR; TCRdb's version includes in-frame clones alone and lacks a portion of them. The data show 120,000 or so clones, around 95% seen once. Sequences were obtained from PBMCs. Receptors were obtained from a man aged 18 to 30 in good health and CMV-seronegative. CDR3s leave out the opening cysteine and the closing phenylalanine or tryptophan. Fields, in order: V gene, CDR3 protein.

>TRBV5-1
ASSKGDGNTEAF
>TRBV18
ASSPQGLAGGQVNNEQF
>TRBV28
ASRPRGEAREKLF
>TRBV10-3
AIRPLGDSGDTQY
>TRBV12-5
AAPRTLQPTNTGELF
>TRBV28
ASITGGGGQPQH
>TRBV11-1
ASSLEGGEAFDEQF
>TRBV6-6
ASSYPRENEQF
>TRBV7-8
ASSASRLGYNEQF
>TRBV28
ASSFRLETGGGQPQH
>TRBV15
ATRNGDYNEKLF
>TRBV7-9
ASSFTSYQETQY
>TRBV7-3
ASSLDRDRSYTQY
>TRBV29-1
SSGGSGSLMKNGEQY
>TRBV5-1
ASSSKGQSYLTTNEKLF
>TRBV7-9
ASSSAGSRGLDTQY
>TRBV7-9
ASSPRRREGHGEQF
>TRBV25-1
ASSESGTGGVFGYT
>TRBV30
AWSVAGAGYEQY
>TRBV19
ASSIGGTGYTQY
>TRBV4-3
ASSQELAEAYEQY
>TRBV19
ASSTGTSKATQY
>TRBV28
ASHEPTGAQH
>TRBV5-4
ASGPGGSSYNEQF
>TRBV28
ASSFTRGGTGELF
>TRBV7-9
ASSLAPGFDEKLF
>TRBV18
ASSLWTGDEQF
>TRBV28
ASSFGYAGGSSDTQY
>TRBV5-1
ATRQGSETQY
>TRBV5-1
ASSFGGINQPQH
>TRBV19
ASSIRDVAEVPYEQY
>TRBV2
ASSARGLETQY
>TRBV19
ASSIQDSKYNEQF
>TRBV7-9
ASSLALTLGQGSTEAF
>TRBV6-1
ASSDATSGRWYEQF
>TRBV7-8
ASSLWEGRDGYT
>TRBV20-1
SARGAQGGL
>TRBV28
ASSMPGTGGKLF
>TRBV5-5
ASSQDIDRPSSGNTIY
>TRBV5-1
ASSLLDGRAEETQY
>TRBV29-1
SVARAEAF
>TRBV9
ASSLQAASGNSGANVLT
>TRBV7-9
ASSLMAGEAF
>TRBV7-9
ASSLATEAYGYT
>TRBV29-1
SVDIRQGSYEQY
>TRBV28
ASSWTEGYNEQF
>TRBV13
ASSLVSGGPNEQF
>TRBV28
ASSRTGMGANVLT
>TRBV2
ASTAEAGSNQPQH
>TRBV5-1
ASSLGPGQTQETQY
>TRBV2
ASRAGYT
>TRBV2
ASSWDSGAYNEQF
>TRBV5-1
ASSLVPLDTGELF
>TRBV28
ASSLERGDSGNTIY